This T cell receptor (beta chain) was captured in a study of neurological immune-mediated disorders. With 10-nucleotide random UMIs, 5'RACE was used to make the cDNA. TCRdb analysed the 5' RACE reads with MiXCR anew, one entry per CDR3 protein. The repertoire holds tens of thousands of distinct CDR3 sequences, with roughly 8.4% as singletons. The germline V gene has CDR1 MNHNY and CDR2 SVGAGI (reference sequence). The CDR3 is 16 amino acids. Regarding the study as a whole: None of the CDR3 amino acid sequences in expanded clones turned up in more than one subject, which points to private repertoires in all groups. Whereas HTLV-1-associated myelopathy showed the most TCR clonal expansion, multiple sclerosis showed the least, with levels below those of healthy controls.

Time point given: longitudinal time-point 3. Unsorted libraries were generated from 2 million PBMCs held at -80 degrees C. In the case of this clonotype: The antigen is not known. A much larger clone lies a single base off, so this may be a read error.

What was sequenced was PBMCs. This clonotype was sampled from a woman aged 40 to 50 in good health. The chain links TRBV6-6 to TRBJ2-1, with 10 bases matching TRBD1. The CDR3 here is CVSSYRDRGFYNEQFF. The CDR3 nucleotides are TGTGTCAGCAGCTACCGGGACAGGGGATTCTACAATGAGCAGTTCTTC.